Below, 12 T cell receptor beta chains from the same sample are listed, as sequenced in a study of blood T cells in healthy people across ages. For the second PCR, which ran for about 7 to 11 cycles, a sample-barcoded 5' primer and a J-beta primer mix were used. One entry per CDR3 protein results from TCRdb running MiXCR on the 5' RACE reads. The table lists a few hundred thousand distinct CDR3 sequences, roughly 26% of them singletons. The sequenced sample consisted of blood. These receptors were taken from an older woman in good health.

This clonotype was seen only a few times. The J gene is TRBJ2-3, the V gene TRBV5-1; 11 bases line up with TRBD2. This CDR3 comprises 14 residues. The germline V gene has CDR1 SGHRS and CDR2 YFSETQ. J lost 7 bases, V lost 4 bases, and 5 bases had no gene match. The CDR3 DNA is TGCGCCAGCAGCCCGCGACTAGCGGGGAATACGCAGTATTTT. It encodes CASSPRLAGNTQYF.

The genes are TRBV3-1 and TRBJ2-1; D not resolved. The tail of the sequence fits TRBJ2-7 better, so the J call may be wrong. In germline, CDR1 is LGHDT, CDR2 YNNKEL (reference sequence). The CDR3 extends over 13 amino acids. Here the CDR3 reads CASSHGFSYEQYF. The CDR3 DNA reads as TGTGCCAGCAGCCATGGGTTCTCCTACGAGCAGTACTTC.

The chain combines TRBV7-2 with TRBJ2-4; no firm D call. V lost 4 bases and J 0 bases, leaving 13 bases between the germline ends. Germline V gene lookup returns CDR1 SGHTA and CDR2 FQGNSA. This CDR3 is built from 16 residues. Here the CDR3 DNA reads TGTGCCAGCAGCTCTGGTCTCCCGGGAGCCAAAAACATTCAGTACTTC. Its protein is CASSSGLPGAKNIQYF.

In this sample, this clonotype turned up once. DNA of the CDR3: TGTGCCAGCAGCTTAGGTAGCGCTAGCACAGATACGCAGTATTTT. Translating it yields CASSLGSASTDTQYF. The chain combines TRBV7-3 with TRBJ2-3, with a tentative D call TRBD2 (5 bases). Germline V gives CDR1 SGHTA, CDR2 FQGTGA. This CDR3 contains 15 residues. Trimming removed 2 bases at V and 0 bases at J, with 9 bases between. The variable domain in full, with the rest retrieved from reference TRBV7-3 and TRBJ2-3, is GAGVSQTPSNKVTEKGKYVELRCDPISGHTALYWYRQSLGQGPEFLIYFQGTGAADDSGLPNDRFFAVRPEGSVSTLKIQRTERGDSAVYLCASSLGSASTDTQYFGPGTRLTVL.

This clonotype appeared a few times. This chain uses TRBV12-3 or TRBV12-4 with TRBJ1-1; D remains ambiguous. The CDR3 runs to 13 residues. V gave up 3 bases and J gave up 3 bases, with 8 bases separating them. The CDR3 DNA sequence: TGTGCCAGCAGTTTCAGGCGGGACACTGAAGCTTTCTTT. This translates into CASSFRRDTEAFF.

CDR3 DNA sequence: TGCGCCAGCAGCTTGGTTTGGGACAAAAGCTCCTACAATGAGCAGTTCTTC. This gives the protein CASSLVWDKSSYNEQFF. The chain carries TRBV5-1 and TRBJ2-1; D is perhaps TRBD1 (6 bases). Germline V gene data show CDR1 as SGHRS and CDR2 as YFSETQ. Between the trimmed V and J ends, which lost 0 bases and 0 bases, there was a span of 13 bases. The CDR3 is 17 amino acids.

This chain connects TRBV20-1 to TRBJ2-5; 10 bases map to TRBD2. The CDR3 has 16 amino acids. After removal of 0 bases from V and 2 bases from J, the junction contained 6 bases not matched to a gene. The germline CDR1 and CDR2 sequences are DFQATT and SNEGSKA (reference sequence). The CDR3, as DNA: TGCAGTGCTAGAGATCGAGCGGGGGGGCTTCAAGAGACCCAGTACTTC. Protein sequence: CSARDRAGGLQETQYF.

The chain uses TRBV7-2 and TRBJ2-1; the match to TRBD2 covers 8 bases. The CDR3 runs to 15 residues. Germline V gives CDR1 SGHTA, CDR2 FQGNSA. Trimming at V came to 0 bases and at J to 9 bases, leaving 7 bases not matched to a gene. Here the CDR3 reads CASSLAASGRSEQFF. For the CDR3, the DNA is TGTGCCAGCAGCTTAGCGGCTAGCGGGCGAAGTGAGCAGTTCTTC.

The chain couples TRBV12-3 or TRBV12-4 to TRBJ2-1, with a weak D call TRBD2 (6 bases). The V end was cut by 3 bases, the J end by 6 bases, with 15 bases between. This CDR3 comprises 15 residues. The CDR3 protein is CASSFQLVGGNEQFF. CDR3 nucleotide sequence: TGTGCCAGCAGTTTCCAACTAGTGGGGGGCAATGAGCAGTTCTTC.

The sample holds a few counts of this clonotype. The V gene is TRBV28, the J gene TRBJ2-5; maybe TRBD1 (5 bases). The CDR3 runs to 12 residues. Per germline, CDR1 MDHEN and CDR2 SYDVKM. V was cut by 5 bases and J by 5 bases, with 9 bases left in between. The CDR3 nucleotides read TGTGCCAGCAGTACAGGCGAGGAGACCCAGTACTTC. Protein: CASSTGEETQYF.

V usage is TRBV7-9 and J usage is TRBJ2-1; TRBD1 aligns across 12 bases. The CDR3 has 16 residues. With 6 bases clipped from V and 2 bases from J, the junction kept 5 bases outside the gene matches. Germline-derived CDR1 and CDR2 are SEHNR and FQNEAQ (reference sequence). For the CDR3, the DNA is TGTGCCAGCAGAACTGGGACAGGGGGCGCCTACAATGAGCAGTTCTTC. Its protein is CASRTGTGGAYNEQFF.

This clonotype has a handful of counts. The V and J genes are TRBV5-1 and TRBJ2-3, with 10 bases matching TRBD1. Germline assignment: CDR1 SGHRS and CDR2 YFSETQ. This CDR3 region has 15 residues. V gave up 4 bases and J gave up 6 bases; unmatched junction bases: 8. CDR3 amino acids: CASSGTGASSDTQYF. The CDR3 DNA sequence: TGCGCCAGCAGCGGGACAGGGGCTAGTTCGGATACGCAGTATTTT.